Listed here are 5 T cell receptor beta chains from one sample, sequenced in a study of cytomegalovirus exposure and HLA in healthy donors. 13 Jbeta primers and 60 Vbeta primers were used for the PCR. TCRdb keeps only in-frame clones here, not all; method: immunoSEQ multiplex PCR. Across 55,000 or so clones, the top ten clones capture approximately 9.9% of the sample. The sequenced sample consisted of PBMCs. Receptor source: a woman aged 45 to 65 in good health and CMV-seropositive.

The chain recombines TRBV5-6 with TRBJ1-5; D is ambiguous. Trimming stripped 0 bases from V and 11 bases from J, with 12 bases between. Germline CDR1 is SGHDT and CDR2 is YYEEEE. The CDR3 runs to 13 residues. For the CDR3, the DNA is TGTGCCAGCAGCTTGGGTCAGGTCACGGCCCAGCATTTT. Translation gives CASSLGQVTAQHF.

Written as DNA, the CDR3 is TGTGCCAGCAGCGGGGACTTAGGGTCCCAAGAGACCCAGTACTTC. As protein: CASSGDLGSQETQYF. The rearrangement uses TRBV7-9 and TRBJ2-5, with a possible D match to TRBD2 (6 bases). The CDR3 is made up of 15 amino acids. Germline V lookup: CDR1 SEHNR, CDR2 FQNEAQ (reference sequence). The germline V and J ends were trimmed by 5 bases and 1 base, with 14 bases remaining between them.

The chain joins TRBV6-5 to TRBJ1-1; no definite D call. CDR1 is MNHEY, CDR2 SVGAGI, per germline. Trimming shortened V by 0 bases and J by 2 bases, and 7 bases separated the two germline ends. CDR3 size: 14 residues. This CDR3 reads CASSYSFLNTEAFF. In DNA, the CDR3 is TGTGCCAGCAGTTACTCGTTTCTAAACACTGAAGCTTTCTTT.

CDR3 protein: CASRVTGLSTEAFF. The DNA for the CDR3 is TGTGCCAGTAGGGTCACAGGGTTGAGTACTGAAGCTTTCTTT. This chain uses TRBV7-2 with TRBJ1-1; perhaps TRBD1 as D (6 bases). The V and J ends lost 9 bases and 5 bases respectively, with 19 bases between them. The CDR3 has 14 residues. Germline-derived CDR1 and CDR2 are SGHTA and FQGNSA.

The rearrangement links TRBV5-4 to TRBJ1-1, with 8 bases matching TRBD1. Per the germline V gene, CDR1 is SGHNT and CDR2 is YYREEE (reference sequence). The CDR3 is 11 residues long. Trimming removed 4 bases from V and 7 bases from J; junction bases left unmatched: 0. The CDR3 bases are TGTGCCAGCAGCGACAGGGGTGAAGCTTTCTTT. Translating gives CASSDRGEAFF.